These T cell receptor beta chains were read from a single sample in a study of T-cell memory formation after mild COVID-19. TCRdb passed the 5' RACE reads through MiXCR, listing each CDR3 protein once. The sample consists of roughly 450,000 distinct CDR3 sequences, 15% to 20% of them appearing once. The specimen was PBMCs or a T cell subset sorted from them (not recorded which). All receptors derive from an adult woman who had mild COVID-19 (a few samples of this study predate the infection). Cell type and time point are not known. Each CDR3 is given with its conserved first and last residue. Each record gives: V gene, clone size, D gene, J gene, CDR3 protein, CDR3 DNA. The D gene is left open where the match is weak. For some rows the clone size is stated as once, few or many, or as a class when expanded; others skip it.

V: TRBV29-1; size: .; D: TRBD2; J: TRBJ2-1; CDR3: CSVDGGSGRAIRNEQFF; DNA: TGCAGCGTAGATGGGGGTAGCGGGAGGGCCATAAGGAATGAGCAGTTCTTC
V: TRBV4-2; size: .; D: .; J: TRBJ2-2; CDR3: CASHLESGLNTGELFF; DNA: TGTGCCAGCCACCTGGAGTCAGGGTTAAACACCGGGGAGCTGTTTTTT
V: TRBV29-1; size: .; D: .; J: TRBJ2-6; CDR3: CSVVGAGANVLTF; DNA: TGCAGCGTTGTTGGGGCTGGGGCCAACGTCCTGACTTTC
V: TRBV27; size: many; D: TRBD1; J: TRBJ2-7; CDR3: CASSPRQGARYEQYF; DNA: TGTGCCAGCAGCCCCCGACAGGGGGCGAGGTACGAGCAGTACTTC
V: TRBV7-6; size: few; D: TRBD2; J: TRBJ2-3; CDR3: CASSLGASGRIGDTQYF; DNA: TGTGCCAGCAGCTTAGGAGCTAGCGGGAGGATAGGAGATACGCAGTATTTT
V: TRBV12-3/TRBV12-4; size: few; D: TRBD2; J: TRBJ2-3; CDR3: CASSATPGLAGGYHTDTQYF; DNA: TGTGCCAGCAGTGCCACACCGGGACTAGCGGGGGGCTACCACACAGATACGCAGTATTTT
V: TRBV11-2; size: few; D: .; J: TRBJ2-3; CDR3: CASSPRGPTDTQYF; DNA: TGTGCCAGCAGCCCGAGAGGACCCACAGATACGCAGTATTTT
V: TRBV10-3; size: few; D: .; J: TRBJ2-7; CDR3: CAIRQGFDEQYF; DNA: TGTGCCATCAGACAGGGCTTCGACGAGCAGTACTTC
V: TRBV5-1; size: .; D: .; J: TRBJ1-1; CDR3: CASSLEGRRTEAFF; DNA: TGCGCCAGCAGCTTGGAGGGGAGAAGAACTGAAGCTTTCTTT
V: TRBV4-1; size: few; D: .; J: TRBJ2-2; CDR3: CASSHLSGTGELFF; DNA: TGCGCCAGCAGCCACCTTAGCGGCACCGGGGAGCTGTTTTTT
V: TRBV6-5; size: few; D: TRBD2; J: TRBJ2-2; CDR3: CASTLAGGPHTGELFF; DNA: TGTGCCAGCACCTTAGCGGGGGGACCCCACACCGGGGAGCTGTTTTTT
V: TRBV7-2; size: many; D: .; J: TRBJ2-5; CDR3: CASSLGGVGAYQETQYF; DNA: TGTGCCAGCAGCTTAGGGGGAGTGGGGGCGTACCAAGAGACCCAGTACTTC
V: TRBV3-1; size: .; D: .; J: TRBJ2-3; CDR3: CASSPDYPGRGTDTQYF; DNA: TGTGCCAGCAGCCCGGACTATCCCGGGAGAGGGACAGATACGCAGTATTTT
V: TRBV9; size: .; D: TRBD2; J: TRBJ2-7; CDR3: CASSVGPGLAYF; DNA: TGTGCCAGCAGCGTAGGTCCGGGACTAGCGTACTTC
V: TRBV9; size: .; D: .; J: TRBJ2-2; CDR3: CASSVVANTGELFF; DNA: TGTGCCAGCAGCGTAGTTGCGAACACCGGGGAGCTGTTTTTT
V: TRBV2; size: .; D: .; J: TRBJ1-2; CDR3: CASSTSGPGYTF; DNA: TGTGCCAGCAGCACCTCAGGGCCTGGCTACACCTTC
V: TRBV10-3; size: .; D: TRBD1; J: TRBJ2-3; CDR3: CAIRDRGPYSSTDTQYF; DNA: TGTGCCATCAGGGACAGGGGGCCTTACTCTAGCACAGATACGCAGTATTTT
V: TRBV7-6; size: .; D: .; J: TRBJ2-3; CDR3: CASSFPGNEDTQYF; DNA: TGTGCCAGCAGCTTCCCAGGGAATGAAGATACGCAGTATTTT
V: TRBV7-6; size: .; D: .; J: TRBJ2-7; CDR3: CASSSFGSSYEQYF; DNA: TGTGCCAGCAGCTCCTTCGGGAGTTCCTACGAGCAGTACTTC
V: TRBV7-8; size: few; D: .; J: TRBJ1-2; CDR3: CASSPRQGGSYGYTF; DNA: TGTGCCAGCAGCCCCAGGCAGGGCGGGAGCTATGGCTACACCTTC
V: TRBV20-1; size: few; D: .; J: TRBJ2-7; CDR3: CSAKLTGHEQYF; DNA: TGCAGTGCTAAATTGACGGGGCACGAGCAGTACTTC
V: TRBV24-1; size: .; D: TRBD1; J: TRBJ2-4; CDR3: CATSDRTGAAKNIQYF; DNA: TGTGCCACCAGTGACAGGACAGGGGCGGCCAAAAACATTCAGTACTTC
V: TRBV20-1; size: .; D: .; J: TRBJ2-7; CDR3: CSASEHAVGYEQYF; DNA: TGCAGTGCTAGCGAGCACGCGGTCGGGTACGAGCAGTACTTC
V: TRBV3-1; size: few; D: TRBD2; J: TRBJ2-2; CDR3: CASSQEGLAVTGELFF; DNA: TGTGCCAGCAGCCAAGAAGGACTAGCGGTCACCGGGGAGCTGTTTTTT
V: TRBV21-1; size: .; D: .; J: TRBJ2-7; CDR3: CASSKVGARYEQYF; DNA: TGTGCCAGCAGCAAAGTGGGGGCCCGCTACGAGCAGTACTTC
V: TRBV14; size: .; D: .; J: TRBJ1-6; CDR3: CASSLNVHSPLHF; DNA: TGTGCCAGCAGCCTGAATGTCCATTCACCCCTCCACTTT
V: TRBV18; size: few; D: TRBD1; J: TRBJ1-1; CDR3: CASSPARQGPTNTEAFF; DNA: TGTGCCAGCTCACCAGCGAGACAGGGACCCACGAACACTGAAGCTTTCTTT
V: TRBV6-5; size: few; D: .; J: TRBJ2-1; CDR3: CASSYFNEQFF; DNA: TGTGCCAGCAGTTATTTCAATGAGCAGTTCTTC
V: TRBV3-1; size: few; D: TRBD2; J: TRBJ2-7; CDR3: CASSPGGLAGELYTEQYF; DNA: TGTGCCAGCAGCCCGGGAGGACTAGCGGGAGAGCTATATACCGAGCAGTACTTC
V: TRBV20-1; size: few; D: TRBD2; J: TRBJ2-7; CDR3: CSASPLAGDFSYEQYF; DNA: TGCAGTGCTAGCCCCCTAGCGGGCGACTTCTCCTACGAGCAGTACTTC
V: TRBV4-3; size: few; D: .; J: TRBJ2-7; CDR3: CASSSGTNYEQYF; DNA: TGCGCCAGCAGCTCCGGGACAAACTACGAGCAGTACTTC
V: TRBV11-2; size: .; D: TRBD2; J: TRBJ2-1; CDR3: CASSPRLAGGLGEQFF; DNA: TGTGCCAGCAGCCCCCGACTAGCGGGGGGGCTGGGGGAGCAGTTCTTC
V: TRBV19; size: many; D: TRBD1; J: TRBJ2-1; CDR3: CASSSGQGVGKSF; DNA: TGTGCCAGTAGTAGTGGACAGGGGGTTGGTAAGAGCTTC
V: TRBV21-1; size: few; D: .; J: TRBJ2-5; CDR3: CASSTAATQYF; DNA: TGTGCCAGCAGTACCGCGGCGACCCAGTACTTC
V: TRBV7-9; size: .; D: TRBD2; J: TRBJ2-5; CDR3: CASSFRTSGAGETQYF; DNA: TGTGCCAGCAGCTTCCGGACTAGCGGGGCTGGGGAGACCCAGTACTTC
V: TRBV20-1; size: few; D: TRBD2; J: TRBJ2-1; CDR3: CSARASGRGEQFF; DNA: TGCAGTGCTAGAGCTAGCGGGAGGGGTGAGCAGTTCTTC
V: TRBV29-1; size: few; D: TRBD1; J: TRBJ2-7; CDR3: CSVELPGQSYEQYF; DNA: TGCAGCGTTGAACTCCCGGGACAGTCCTACGAGCAGTACTTC
V: TRBV18; size: few; D: .; J: TRBJ1-1; CDR3: CASSPYGTKNTEAFF; DNA: TGTGCCAGCTCACCATACGGGACAAAGAACACTGAAGCTTTCTTT
V: TRBV12-3/TRBV12-4; size: .; D: .; J: TRBJ2-1; CDR3: CASSVGTGLLRNEQFF; DNA: TGTGCCAGCAGTGTCGGGACTGGCTTATTGAGGAATGAGCAGTTCTTC
V: TRBV5-1; size: few; D: .; J: TRBJ2-7; CDR3: CASSFSGRRPYEQYF; DNA: TGCGCCAGCAGCTTCTCCGGACGGAGACCATACGAGCAGTACTTC
V: TRBV7-2; size: .; D: .; J: TRBJ1-3; CDR3: CASSLRVAGTTGNTIYF; DNA: TGTGCCAGCAGCTTACGGGTTGCCGGGACAACGGGAAACACCATATATTTT
V: TRBV12-3/TRBV12-4; size: few; D: TRBD2; J: TRBJ2-1; CDR3: CASTFRLAGGWNEQFF; DNA: TGTGCCAGCACTTTCCGGCTAGCGGGGGGGTGGAATGAGCAGTTCTTC
V: TRBV5-1; size: few; D: TRBD2; J: TRBJ2-1; CDR3: CASSLTSGGVYNEQFF; DNA: TGCGCCAGCAGCCTGACTAGCGGGGGGGTCTACAATGAGCAGTTCTTC
V: TRBV27; size: .; D: .; J: TRBJ2-1; CDR3: CASSQSRARDEQFF; DNA: TGTGCCAGCAGTCAGTCGCGGGCCCGCGATGAGCAGTTCTTC
V: TRBV21-1; size: .; D: .; J: TRBJ1-1; CDR3: CASSKSEGPGQNTEAFF; DNA: TGTGCCAGCAGCAAATCTGAGGGACCGGGGCAGAACACTGAAGCTTTCTTT
V: TRBV7-3; size: .; D: TRBD1; J: TRBJ1-2; CDR3: CASSSRTGEDYTF; DNA: TGTGCCAGCAGCTCTAGGACAGGGGAGGACTACACCTTC
V: TRBV11-3; size: many; D: TRBD1; J: TRBJ2-5; CDR3: CASSSRQGQETQYF; DNA: TGTGCCAGCAGCTCCAGACAGGGCCAAGAGACCCAGTACTTC
V: TRBV20-1; size: .; D: .; J: TRBJ2-1; CDR3: CSAGYVQFF; DNA: TGCAGTGCCGGCTACGTGCAGTTCTTC
V: TRBV5-5; size: few; D: TRBD2; J: TRBJ2-7; CDR3: CASSYGRGAYEQYF; DNA: TGTGCCAGCAGCTATGGGCGGGGGGCCTACGAGCAGTACTTC
V: TRBV20-1; size: many; D: .; J: TRBJ1-1; CDR3: CSAYGNTEAFF; DNA: TGCAGTGCCTATGGAAACACTGAAGCTTTCTTT
V: TRBV12-3/TRBV12-4; size: few; D: TRBD1; J: TRBJ2-1; CDR3: CASSPQGIRFDEQFF; DNA: TGTGCCAGCAGTCCACAGGGGATTAGGTTCGATGAGCAGTTCTTC
V: TRBV19; size: .; D: .; J: TRBJ1-1; CDR3: CASTSGNAMNTEAFF; DNA: TGTGCCAGTACCTCAGGGAATGCTATGAACACTGAAGCTTTCTTT
V: TRBV6-1; size: .; D: .; J: TRBJ2-1; CDR3: CASRINTGFSYNEQFF; DNA: TGTGCCAGCAGAATCAATACAGGTTTCTCCTACAATGAGCAGTTCTTC
V: TRBV5-1; size: many; D: .; J: TRBJ2-3; CDR3: CASSLALRDTQYF; DNA: TGCGCCAGCAGCTTGGCCCTGAGGGATACGCAGTATTTT